The 7 T cell receptor beta chains presented below share a single source sample, sequenced in a study of shared clonotypes between healthy human individuals. Only in-frame clones appear in the TCRdb table, and some are missing; sequencing was by immunoSEQ multiplex PCR. There are 2.3 million or so clones in the sample; approximately 93% occur only once, and 0.39% lies in the top ten. Sequenced: naive CD4+ T cells from PBMCs. Subset: CD45RA+ positively selected. These receptors were collected from a man in his late teens or twenties in good health. Some clones in this sample may be carry-over from other donors' samples.

The V gene is TRBV6-5, the J gene TRBJ2-7, with 7 bases matching TRBD1. Germline-derived CDR1 and CDR2 are MNHEY and SVGAGI. Germline trimming cut 5 bases from V and 1 base from J; bases unmatched to any gene: 5. The CDR3 sequence is 14 residues long. CDR3 in amino acids: CASSRSRGSYEQYF. CDR3 coding DNA: TGTGCCAGCAGTCGTAGCAGGGGGTCCTACGAGCAGTACTTC.

Comments on this clone: The sample carries other DNA sequences with the same CDR3. The V call is TRBV7-2, the J call TRBJ2-3, with 8 bases lining up with TRBD2. Trimming at V came to 5 bases and at J to 2 bases, leaving 3 bases not matched to a gene. The CDR3 covers 14 residues. Germline CDR1 and CDR2: SGHTA and FQGNSA. CDR3 residues: CASSPSGLTDTQYF. As DNA, the CDR3 is TGTGCCAGCAGCCCTAGCGGGCTCACAGATACGCAGTATTTT.

The chain uses TRBV7-9 and TRBJ2-1; TRBD2 matches 14 bases. Trimming removed 8 bases from V and 5 bases from J; junction bases left unmatched: 11. The germline gives CDR1 SEHNR, CDR2 FQNEAQ (reference sequence). There are 17 residues in the CDR3. The CDR3 region is CASEGTSGSLSDNEQFF. The CDR3 DNA sequence: TGTGCCAGCGAAGGGACTAGCGGGAGCTTGTCTGACAATGAGCAGTTCTTC.

V usage is TRBV4-2 and J usage is TRBJ2-2; the D is unclear. Looked up from germline, CDR1 is LGHNA and CDR2 is YNFKEQ. V dropped 0 bases and J dropped 5 bases, with 7 bases sitting between them. The CDR3 is made up of 14 amino acids. The CDR3 DNA follows: TGTGCCAGCAGCCAAGATGCGAGGACCGGGGAGCTGTTTTTT. Residues: CASSQDARTGELFF.

This rearrangement joins TRBV6-1 to TRBJ2-7; 9 nucleotides line up with TRBD1. Unmatched junction bases numbered 4, after V lost 6 bases and J lost 4 bases. The CDR3 has 13 amino acids. Germline CDR1 is MNHNS and CDR2 is SASEGT. The CDR3 reads CASRGGQGYEQYF. The CDR3, as DNA: TGTGCCAGCAGGGGGGGACAGGGTTACGAGCAGTACTTC.

This chain links TRBV7-3 with TRBJ2-2, with 8 bases aligning to TRBD2. CDR3 size: 16 residues. Trimming removed 2 bases from V and 3 bases from J; junction bases left unmatched: 5. Germline lookup yields CDR1 SGHTA and CDR2 FQGTGA. The CDR3 region is CASSLYEAGDTGELFF. CDR3 DNA sequence: TGTGCCAGCAGCTTATACGAAGCGGGGGACACCGGGGAGCTGTTTTTT.

Points on this clone: Within the sample, other DNA sequences also encode this same CDR3. This chain connects TRBV5-1 to TRBJ1-1; D ambiguous. Trimming removed 0 bases at V and 5 bases at J, with 11 bases between. This CDR3 has 14 residues. CDR1 is SGHRS, CDR2 YFSETQ, per germline. CDR3 protein: CASSLEGRWTEAFF. The DNA for the CDR3 is TGCGCCAGCAGCTTGGAGGGCAGATGGACTGAAGCTTTCTTT.